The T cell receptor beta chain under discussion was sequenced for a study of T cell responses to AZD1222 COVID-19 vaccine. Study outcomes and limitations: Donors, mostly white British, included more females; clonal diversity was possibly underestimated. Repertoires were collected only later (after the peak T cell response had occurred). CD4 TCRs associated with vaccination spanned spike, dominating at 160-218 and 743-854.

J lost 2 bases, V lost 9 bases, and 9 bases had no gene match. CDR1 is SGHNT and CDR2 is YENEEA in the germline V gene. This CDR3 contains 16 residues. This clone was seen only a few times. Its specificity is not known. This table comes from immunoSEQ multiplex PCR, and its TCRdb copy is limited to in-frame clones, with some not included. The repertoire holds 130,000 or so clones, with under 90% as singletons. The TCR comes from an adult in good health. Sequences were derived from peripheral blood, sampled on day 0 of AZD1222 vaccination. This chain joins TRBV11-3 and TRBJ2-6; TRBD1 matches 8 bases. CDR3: CASSRGRVAGANVLTF. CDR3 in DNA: TGTGCCAGTTCCAGGGGGCGAGTAGCTGGGGCCAACGTCCTGACTTTC.